The 29 T cell receptor beta chains listed next were all sequenced from one sample in a study of T-cell reconstitution after alpha-beta-depleted transplantation in children. A library of TCRbeta sequences, prepared with unique molecular identifiers, was generated. TCRdb analysed the PCR reads with MiXCR anew, one entry per CDR3 protein. This table has 500,000 to 650,000 distinct CDR3 sequences, approximately 12% appearing once. Sequenced material: PBMCs, mostly from graft donor cells, taken 360 days after TCRalphabeta/CD19-depleted stem cell transplant. These receptors were collected from a male patient younger than 18 who had a stem cell transplant for acute myeloid leukemia, so the T cells may come from the graft donor.

This clonotype was seen at least ten times. V usage is TRBV29-1 and J usage is TRBJ2-5; the match to TRBD2 covers 7 bases. J was trimmed by 2 bases and V by 7 bases; bases with no gene match: 7. Germline V lookup: CDR1 SQVTM, CDR2 ANQGSEA. This CDR3 comprises 13 residues. Here the CDR3 DNA reads TGCAGCGCCCTGCGGGGGAAGCAAGAGACCCAGTACTTC. This codes for CSALRGKQETQYF.

Many counts were recorded for this clonotype. CDR3 loop: CASSGTSGSFKTQYF. As DNA, the CDR3 is TGTGCCAGCAGTGGGACTAGCGGGAGTTTCAAGACCCAGTACTTC. The chain links TRBV28 to TRBJ2-5, with 14 bases aligning to TRBD2. The CDR3 has 15 amino acids. Trimming at V came to 5 bases and at J to 6 bases, leaving 5 bases not matched to a gene. CDR1 is MDHEN, CDR2 SYDVKM, per germline.

This clonotype was picked up a small number of times. The chain recombines TRBV24-1 with TRBJ2-7; 13 bases agree with TRBD2. CDR3 length equals 16 residues. CDR1 and CDR2 (germline): KGHDR, SFDVKD. Trimming cost V 8 bases and J 4 bases; bases outside gene matches: 10. CDR3 nucleotides: TGTGCCACCACCTGGACTAGCGGGAGAACGGCGTACGAGCAGTACTTC. Encoded protein: CATTWTSGRTAYEQYF.

The chain is built from TRBV5-1 and TRBJ2-5, with 12 nucleotides matching TRBD2. CDR3 length: 16 residues. Trimming cost V 1 base and J 4 bases; bases outside gene matches: 5. Germline-derived CDR1 and CDR2 are SGHRS and YFSETQ. The CDR3 loop reads CASSLSASGRGETQYF. The CDR3 DNA sequence: TGCGCCAGCAGCTTGTCGGCTAGCGGGAGGGGAGAGACCCAGTACTTC.

V gene TRBV6-1 combines with J gene TRBJ1-6; 7 positions agree with TRBD1. Germline CDR1 reads MNHNS; CDR2 reads SASEGT. The V and J ends lost 5 bases and 6 bases, in that order; junction bases with no gene match: 10. The CDR3 has 16 amino acids. The DNA of the CDR3 is TGTGCCAGCAGTCAGCGACAGGGCCTACCTAATTCACCCCTCCACTTT. It specifies CASSQRQGLPNSPLHF.

This clonotype was detected many times. This chain joins TRBV5-1 and TRBJ2-2; D gene uncertain. Germline V gene sequence: CDR1 SGHRS, CDR2 YFSETQ. The V and J ends lost 1 base and 0 bases respectively, with 16 bases between them. The CDR3 consists of 18 residues. The CDR3 DNA reads as TGCGCCAGCAGCTTGTTAGGGAAGGCCCACGCGAACACCGGGGAGCTGTTTTTT. Protein: CASSLLGKAHANTGELFF.

This clonotype has just a few counts. This chain links TRBV20-1 with TRBJ2-5; 7 bases fit TRBD1. Germline trimming cut 0 bases from V and 0 bases from J; bases unmatched to any gene: 7. This CDR3 region has 16 residues. Germline values: CDR1 DFQATT, CDR2 SNEGSKA (reference sequence). In nucleotides, the CDR3 is TGCAGTGCTAGAGATTTGCAGGGGGAGTACCAAGAGACCCAGTACTTC. Protein product: CSARDLQGEYQETQYF.

This clonotype was counted many times. The chain couples TRBV12-3 or TRBV12-4 to TRBJ2-1; tentatively, D is TRBD1 (5 bases). CDR3 length: 15 amino acids. The V and J ends lost 7 bases and 2 bases respectively, with 15 bases between them. In DNA, the CDR3 is TGTGCCAGCACCCCCAGCGTAGGGGCCTACAATGAGCAGTTCTTC. Its translation is CASTPSVGAYNEQFF.

V is TRBV12-3 or TRBV12-4 and J is TRBJ2-4; TRBD1 matches 7 bases. Trimming removed 2 bases from V and 4 bases from J; junction bases left unmatched: 5. The CDR3 loop spans 15 amino acids. The CDR3 region is CASSLTGQPKNIQYF. The CDR3 nucleotides are TGTGCCAGCAGTTTAACGGGACAGCCTAAAAACATTCAGTACTTC.

In this sample, this clonotype turned up many times. The genes are TRBV15 and TRBJ2-3; D call uncertain. CDR1 and CDR2 from the germline V gene are LNHNV and YYDKDF (reference sequence). This CDR3 contains 14 residues. V lost 0 bases and J 1 base, leaving 5 bases between the germline ends. CDR3 nucleotide sequence: TGTGCCACCAGCAGAGATCAACGCACAGATACGCAGTATTTT. Protein sequence: CATSRDQRTDTQYF.

V and J are TRBV7-3 and TRBJ2-5; 7 bases fit TRBD2. The CDR3 totals 15 residues. The ends lost 5 bases at V and 1 base at J; junction bases unmatched: 7. CDR1 and CDR2 (germline): SGHTA, FQGTGA. In DNA, the CDR3 is TGTGCCAGCAGCCCTCTAGCGGTCTCCCAAGAGACCCAGTACTTC. Translation: CASSPLAVSQETQYF.

V gene TRBV29-1 combines with J gene TRBJ2-5; no clear D. The germline CDR1 and CDR2 sequences are SQVTM and ANQGSEA. V lost 4 bases and J 1 base, leaving 13 bases between the germline ends. The length of the CDR3 is 14 residues. The chain's CDR3 is CSVVGIMGQETQYF. The CDR3 DNA follows: TGCAGCGTTGTGGGGATAATGGGCCAAGAGACCCAGTACTTC.

This clonotype occurred a few times. At one end the junction does not follow the germline gene, possibly because of a read error. The chain carries TRBV5-1 and TRBJ1-1, with a possible D match to TRBD1 (5 bases). Germline CDR1 reads SGHRS; CDR2 reads YFSETQ. This CDR3 has 14 residues. The CDR3 loop is CASNWGGMNTEAVF. The CDR3 coding sequence is TGCGCCAGCAACTGGGGGGGTATGAACACTGAAGCGGTCTTT.

The chain carries TRBV6-2 or TRBV6-3 and TRBJ2-2; 7 bases are a match to TRBD1. CDR1 and CDR2 (germline): MNHEY, SVGEGT. J gave up 5 bases and V 5 bases, and 11 bases lay outside the gene matches. CDR3 length: 16 residues. CDR3 nucleotides: TGTGCCAGCAGTACCGGACAGGTGACAGGGACCGGGGAGCTGTTTTTT. Translated: CASSTGQVTGTGELFF.

This clonotype turned up a few times. This chain joins TRBV29-1 and TRBJ2-7; 7 bases agree with TRBD2. Trimming at V came to 5 bases and at J to 4 bases, leaving 8 bases not matched to a gene. The CDR3 runs 13 residues. The V gene's germline CDR1 is SQVTM and CDR2 ANQGSEA. The CDR3 loop is CSVSLAARYEQYF. The CDR3, as DNA: TGCAGCGTTTCTCTAGCGGCCAGATACGAGCAGTACTTC.

This clonotype was counted many times. The gene calls are TRBV7-9 and TRBJ2-1, with D possibly matching TRBD2 (5 bases). The CDR3 consists of 16 residues. Germline-derived CDR1 and CDR2 are SEHNR and FQNEAQ (reference sequence). The ends were cut back, 4 bases at V and 3 bases at J, with 16 bases in the middle. The CDR3 nucleotides are TGTGCCAGCAGCTCCGACGGAGCGGCCAGCTACAATGAGCAGTTCTTC. Its translation: CASSSDGAASYNEQFF.

The chain links TRBV19 to TRBJ1-1, with D tentatively TRBD1 (6 bases). The CDR3 spans 15 residues. V gave up 1 base and J gave up 4 bases, with 13 bases separating them. The germline V gene has CDR1 LNHDA and CDR2 SQIVND (reference sequence). DNA for the CDR3: TGTGCCAGTAGTATAGTGTGGGGGGCGTCCACTGAAGCTTTCTTT. Translated: CASSIVWGASTEAFF.

This sequence joins TRBV4-3 and TRBJ2-2, with no clear D. This CDR3 spans 13 amino acids. Germline values: CDR1 LGHNA, CDR2 YSLEER. Trimming stripped 3 bases from V and 5 bases from J, with 7 bases between. The CDR3: CASSHKLTGELFF. The CDR3 nucleotides are TGCGCCAGCAGCCATAAGTTAACCGGGGAGCTGTTTTTT.

The chain joins TRBV5-1 to TRBJ2-1; tentative D call: TRBD2 (5 bases). This CDR3 comprises 17 residues. In germline, CDR1 is SGHRS, CDR2 YFSETQ. The ends were cut back, 0 bases at V and 0 bases at J, with 13 bases in the middle. The CDR3 loop reads CASSLAVRESSYNEQFF. The CDR3 DNA follows: TGCGCCAGCAGCTTGGCCGTGAGGGAAAGCTCCTACAATGAGCAGTTCTTC. The whole variable domain, filled in from reference TRBV5-1 and TRBJ2-1, reads KAGVTQTPRYLIKTRGQQVTLSCSPISGHRSVSWYQQTPGQGLQFLFEYFSETQRNKGNFPGRFSGRQFSNSRSEMNVSTLELGDSALYLCASSLAVRESSYNEQFFGPGTRLTVL.

The genes are TRBV11-1 and TRBJ2-1, with TRBD2 identical over 13 bases. J gave up 8 bases and V 5 bases, and 18 bases lay outside the gene matches. CDR3 length equals 19 residues. Germline assignment: CDR1 SGHAT and CDR2 FQDESV (reference sequence). DNA for the CDR3: TGTGCCAGCAGCCCCTTTCCCGGGACTAGCGGGAAGGCCGGGCATGAGCAGTTCTTC. Its protein is CASSPFPGTSGKAGHEQFF.

This clonotype has a handful of counts. The chain is built from TRBV7-9 and TRBJ2-3, with D uncertain. The CDR3 length is 14 residues. Looked up from germline, CDR1 is SEHNR and CDR2 is FQNEAQ (reference sequence). With 3 bases removed from V and 2 bases from J, the gap between germline ends came to 9 bases. For the CDR3, the DNA is TGTGCCAGCAGCTTCCCTGAAAACACAGATACGCAGTATTTT. Translated: CASSFPENTDTQYF.

The J gene is TRBJ2-1, the V gene TRBV21-1. TRBV21-1 is a documented pseudogene. The CDR3 runs to 15 residues. DNA of the CDR3: TGTGCCAGCAGAATTCTGGGGATCTCCTACAATGAGCAGTTCTTC. It is translated as CASRILGISYNEQFF.

The chain employs TRBV6-2 or TRBV6-3 and TRBJ2-1; possible D gene TRBD2, 5 bases. V was trimmed by 0 bases and J by 2 bases, leaving 11 bases between them. Germline CDR1 reads MNHEY; CDR2 reads SVGEGT. CDR3 length: 16 residues. The CDR3 protein is CASSYSRGYTYNEQFF. In nucleotides, the CDR3 is TGTGCCAGCAGTTACTCGCGAGGGTACACCTACAATGAGCAGTTCTTC.

This clonotype was seen a few times. V usage is TRBV5-6 and J usage is TRBJ2-7, with D perhaps given as TRBD1 or TRBD2 (5 bases each). Trimming pared 1 base from V and 5 bases from J, leaving 19 bases between. This CDR3 has 16 residues. Germline CDR1 and CDR2: SGHDT and YYEEEE. The CDR3 DNA follows: TGTGCCAGCAGCTTGTCGGCCAATTTGGGGGTGAACGAGCAGTACTTC. Residues: CASSLSANLGVNEQYF.

This clonotype was detected many times. For the CDR3, the DNA is TGTGCCAGCAGTACCTTAGGGCATATGAACACTGAAGCTTTCTTT. Translated, it gives CASSTLGHMNTEAFF. The chain is built from TRBV28 and TRBJ1-1; D is unresolved. V lost 5 bases, J lost 0 bases, and 13 bases lay in between. Germline V CDR1 and CDR2: MDHEN, SYDVKM. The CDR3 length is 15 residues. The variable domain in full, completed from reference TRBV28 and TRBJ1-1, reads DVKVTQSSRYLVKRTGEKVFLECVQDMDHENMFWYRQDPGLGLRLIYFSYDVKMKEKGDIPEGYSVSREKKERFSLILESASTNQTSMYLCASSTLGHMNTEAFFGQGTRLTVV.

The sample holds many counts of this clonotype. The chain is built from TRBV14 and TRBJ2-4, with D maybe TRBD1 (6 bases). The germline V gene encodes CDR1 SGHDN and CDR2 FVKESK. The CDR3 sequence is 16 residues long. V was shortened by 1 base and J by 0 bases, with 10 bases between the two germline ends. CDR3 protein: CASSQAGGEAKNIQYF. CDR3 nucleotides: TGTGCCAGCAGCCAAGCTGGGGGCGAAGCCAAAAACATTCAGTACTTC.

This rearrangement joins TRBV28 to TRBJ1-4, with TRBD1 identical over 9 bases. CDR1 MDHEN and CDR2 SYDVKM come from the germline V gene. The CDR3 totals 15 residues. The ends lost 8 bases at V and 5 bases at J; junction bases unmatched: 9. The DNA of the CDR3 is TGTGCCAGCGGCTCCGGTGGGACAGGGAATGAAAAACTGTTTTTT. Translated: CASGSGGTGNEKLFF.

In this sample, this clonotype turned up a few times. One junction end disagrees with the germline gene, perhaps due to a read error. The chain carries TRBV7-2 and TRBJ2-1; 11 bases line up with TRBD2. CDR1 SGHTA and CDR2 FQGNSA come from the germline V gene. The CDR3 has 14 amino acids. CDR3 sequence (DNA): TGTGCCAGCAGCATTCCCCCGACTAGCGGGGATGGAGTTTTC. This encodes CASSIPPTSGDGVF.

This clonotype has more than one count but fewer than ten. The genes are TRBV28 and TRBJ2-6; possibly TRBD1 for D (5 bases). The CDR3 length is 15 residues. V was shortened by 3 bases and J by 2 bases, with 8 bases between the two germline ends. Per germline, CDR1 MDHEN and CDR2 SYDVKM. The CDR3 DNA reads TGTGCCAGCAGTTTTTCAGGGACTGGGGCCAACGTCCTGACTTTC. It encodes CASSFSGTGANVLTF.